The clone carrying this TCR beta chain was observed a single time. Its antigen is unidentified. One junction end disagrees with the germline gene, perhaps due to a read error. Germline V gene lookup returns CDR1 LGHDT and CDR2 YNNKEL (reference sequence). The CDR3 is made up of 19 amino acids. This record comes from a study of T cells after yellow fever vaccination. Study-wide context: The authors prepared low-cell-number fractions using SMART-Seq v4 Ultra Low Input.

For TCR, cDNA came from 5'RACE template switching, which added a universal primer site and UMIs. Via MiXCR, TCRdb re-called the 5' RACE reads, giving one row per CDR3 protein. Seen here are more than 300,000 distinct CDR3 sequences, around 6.8% observed once, and the top ten hold 15% to 20%. Whole-study results and caveats: Only a minor proportion of clonotypes was detected across both CD4 and CD8 compartments.

This TCR derives from a man younger than 35 who received the YFV17D yellow fever vaccine. This chain joins TRBV3-1 and TRBJ2-1; D assignment may be TRBD1 or TRBD2 (5 bases each). The sequences come from PBMCs, collected roughly 45 days after the first yellow fever vaccination. The CDR3 spells CATSQENGAGPTSYNEQFF. CDR3 in DNA: TGTGCCACCAGCCAAGAGAACGGGGCAGGGCCTACCTCCTACAATGAGCAGTTCTTC.